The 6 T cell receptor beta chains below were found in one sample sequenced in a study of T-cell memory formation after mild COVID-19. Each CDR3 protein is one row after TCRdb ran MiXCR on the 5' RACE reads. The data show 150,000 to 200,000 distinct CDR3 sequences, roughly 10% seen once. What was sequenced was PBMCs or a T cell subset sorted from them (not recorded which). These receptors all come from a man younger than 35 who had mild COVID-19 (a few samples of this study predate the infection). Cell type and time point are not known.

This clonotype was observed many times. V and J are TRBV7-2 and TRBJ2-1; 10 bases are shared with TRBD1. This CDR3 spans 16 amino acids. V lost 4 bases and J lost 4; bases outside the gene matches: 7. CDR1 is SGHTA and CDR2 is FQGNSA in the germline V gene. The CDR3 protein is CASSSQGTGDYNEQFF. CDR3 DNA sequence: TGTGCCAGCAGCTCCCAGGGGACAGGGGATTACAATGAGCAGTTCTTC.

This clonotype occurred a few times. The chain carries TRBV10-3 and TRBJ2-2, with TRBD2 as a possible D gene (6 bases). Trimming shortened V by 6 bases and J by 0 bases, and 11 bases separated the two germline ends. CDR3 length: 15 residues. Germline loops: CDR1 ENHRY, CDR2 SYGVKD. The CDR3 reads CAIRISGANTGELFF. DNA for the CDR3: TGTGCCATCAGGATTAGCGGCGCGAACACCGGGGAGCTGTTTTTT.

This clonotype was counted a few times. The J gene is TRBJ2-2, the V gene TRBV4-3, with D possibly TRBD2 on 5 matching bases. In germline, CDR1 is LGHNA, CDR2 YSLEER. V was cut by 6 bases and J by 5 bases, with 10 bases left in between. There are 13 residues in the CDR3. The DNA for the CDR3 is TGCGCCAGCAGATCGGGGTGGACCGGGGAGCTGTTTTTT. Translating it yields CASRSGWTGELFF.

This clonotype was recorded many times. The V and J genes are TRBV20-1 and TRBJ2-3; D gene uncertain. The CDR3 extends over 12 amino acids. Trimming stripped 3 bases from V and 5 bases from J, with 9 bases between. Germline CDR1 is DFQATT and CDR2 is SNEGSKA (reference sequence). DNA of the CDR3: TGCAGTGCTAGCGGGTTGGGAGATACGCAGTATTTT. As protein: CSASGLGDTQYF.

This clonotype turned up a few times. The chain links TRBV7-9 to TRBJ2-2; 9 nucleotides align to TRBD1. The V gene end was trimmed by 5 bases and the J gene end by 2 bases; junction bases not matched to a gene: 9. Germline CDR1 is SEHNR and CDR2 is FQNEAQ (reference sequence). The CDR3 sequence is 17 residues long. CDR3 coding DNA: TGTGCCAGCAGCCCCGGCCCGGGACAGGGAAACACCGGGGAGCTGTTTTTT. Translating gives CASSPGPGQGNTGELFF.

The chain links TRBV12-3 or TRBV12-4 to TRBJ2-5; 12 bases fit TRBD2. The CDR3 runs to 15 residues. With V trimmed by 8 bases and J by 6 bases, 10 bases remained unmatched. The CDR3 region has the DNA TGTGCCAGCGGACCACCTAGCGGGGGGGGAAAGACCCAGTACTTC. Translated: CASGPPSGGGKTQYF.